A selection of T cell receptor beta chains follows, all from one sample in a study of CD8 T cells in ankylosing spondylitis. TCRdb processed the 5' RACE reads anew with MiXCR; each CDR3 protein has one entry. The table lists approximately 260,000 distinct CDR3 sequences, roughly 8.6% of them singletons. Sequencing was carried out using blood, either unsorted or a sorted T cell fraction (not recorded which). These receptors were taken from a male donor with ankylosing spondylitis or in good health (not recorded which). Both conserved end residues are part of each CDR3. The D gene is left open where the match is weak. The listing skips clone size in some rows; elsewhere it reads once, few, many or a size class.

TRBD1 TRBJ1-4 many TRBV5-1 CASSLQTPGQEKLFF TGCGCCAGCAGCTTACAGACCCCGGGACAGGAAAAACTGTTTTTT
TRBD1 TRBJ2-7 few TRBV4-2 CASSQESPGGSYEQYF TGTGCCAGCAGCCAAGAGTCCCCAGGGGGCTCCTACGAGCAGTACTTC
NA TRBJ1-2 many TRBV5-1 CASSFRGAEEGYTF TGCGCCAGCAGCTTCCGAGGGGCAGAAGAAGGCTACACCTTC
NA TRBJ2-6 NA TRBV12-3/TRBV12-4 CAFSLYPVRGSSGANVLTF TGTGCCTTCAGTTTATATCCAGTCCGAGGCAGCTCTGGGGCCAACGTCCTGACTTTC
TRBD1 TRBJ1-5 many TRBV2 CASRPPGQGHSNQPQHF TGTGCCAGCAGGCCCCCGGGACAGGGTCATAGCAATCAGCCCCAGCATTTT
TRBD1 TRBJ1-2 few TRBV7-2 CASSRTGSGYGYTF TGTGCCAGCAGCCGGACAGGGAGCGGCTATGGCTACACCTTC
NA TRBJ1-5 many TRBV6-2/TRBV6-3 CASNLRGPAWPQHF TGTGCCAGCAACCTTCGGGGACCGGCGTGGCCCCAGCATTTT
NA TRBJ2-7 NA TRBV7-2 CASSLDPRTYEQYF TGTGCCAGCAGCTTAGATCCGCGGACCTACGAGCAGTACTTC
NA TRBJ1-5 many TRBV28 CASSGGASGNQPQHF TGTGCCAGCAGTGGGGGGGCTTCGGGCAATCAGCCCCAGCATTTT
NA TRBJ2-3 NA TRBV7-3 CASSLTRALSTDTQYF TGTGCCAGCAGCTTAACGCGGGCACTAAGCACAGATACGCAGTATTTT
TRBD1 TRBJ2-1 many TRBV15 CATDRQGAYNEQFF TGTGCCACCGACAGACAGGGGGCCTACAATGAGCAGTTCTTC
TRBD2 TRBJ2-1 many TRBV7-2 CASSLAPGLAGSTYNEQFF TGTGCCAGCAGCTTAGCCCCCGGACTAGCGGGGAGCACCTACAATGAGCAGTTCTTC
NA TRBJ2-3 NA TRBV5-5 CASSLRVVGNTDTQYF TGTGCCAGCAGCTTGCGGGTAGTGGGGAACACTGATACGCAGTATTTT
TRBD1 TRBJ2-3 many TRBV30 CAWGGQSTDTQYF TGTGCCTGGGGGGGACAGAGCACAGATACGCAGTATTTT
TRBD1 TRBJ1-2 many TRBV12-3/TRBV12-4 CASSLEYRGRSSPYGYTF TGTGCCAGCAGTTTAGAGTACAGGGGACGCTCGTCCCCTTATGGCTACACCTTC
NA TRBJ2-1 many TRBV12-3/TRBV12-4 CASRPGGGSSYNEQFF TGTGCCAGCAGGCCAGGGGGGGGTTCCTCCTACAATGAGCAGTTCTTC
TRBD2 TRBJ2-7 many TRBV5-1 CASRKLAGPPEQYF TGCGCCAGCAGGAAACTAGCGGGGCCTCCCGAGCAGTACTTC
NA TRBJ1-5 NA TRBV12-3/TRBV12-4 CASSPGQLSNQPQHF TGTGCCAGCAGTCCAGGACAGCTTAGCAATCAGCCCCAGCATTTT
NA TRBJ2-1 many TRBV4-3 CASSPTLNGEQFF TGCGCCAGCAGCCCGACCCTAAACGGTGAGCAGTTCTTC
NA TRBJ1-2 many TRBV12-3/TRBV12-4 CASSLKASEGYTF TGTGCCAGCAGTTTAAAGGCGAGCGAGGGCTACACCTTC
NA TRBJ1-3 few TRBV10-2 CASSEGGGHWTGNTIYF TGCGCCAGCAGTGAGGGCGGGGGACACTGGACAGGAAACACCATATATTTT
NA TRBJ2-1 few TRBV12-3/TRBV12-4 CASSLTSYNEQFF TGTGCCAGCAGTTTGACTAGCTACAATGAGCAGTTCTTC
NA TRBJ1-1 many TRBV7-2 CASSLQGSTEAFF TGTGCCAGCAGCTTGCAGGGATCGACTGAAGCTTTCTTT
NA TRBJ2-3 few TRBV20-1 CSARPGDYTDTQYF TGCAGTGCTAGGCCCGGAGATTACACAGATACGCAGTATTTT
NA TRBJ1-5 NA TRBV6-2/TRBV6-3 CASSYGRNNQPQHF TGTGCCAGCAGTTACGGTAGGAACAATCAGCCCCAGCATTTT
NA TRBJ1-3 NA TRBV18 CASSLTVSGNTIYF TGTGCCAGCTCACTAACGGTCTCTGGAAACACCATATATTTT
TRBD2 TRBJ2-1 many TRBV20-1 CSGRLAAYNEQFF TGCAGTGGTCGACTAGCGGCCTACAATGAGCAGTTCTTC
NA TRBJ2-1 few TRBV7-3 CASSRFPAGEQFF TGTGCCAGCAGCCGATTCCCGGCGGGTGAGCAGTTCTTC
NA TRBJ1-1 few TRBV28 CASTLSGPREAFF TGTGCCAGCACTCTGTCGGGCCCCCGAGAAGCTTTCTTT
TRBD2 TRBJ2-3 many TRBV9 CASSETAGTRAQYF TGTGCCAGCAGCGAAACAGCCGGGACTAGAGCGCAGTATTTT
TRBD1 TRBJ1-2 NA TRBV12-5 CASGLPGQVYGYTF TGTGCTAGTGGTTTGCCGGGACAGGTCTATGGCTACACCTTC
NA TRBJ1-1 many TRBV5-1 CASSPAGANTEAFF TGCGCCAGCAGCCCTGCGGGGGCTAACACTGAAGCTTTCTTT
TRBD1 TRBJ2-7 many TRBV29-1 CSVDGTDGYEQYF TGCAGCGTTGACGGGACAGACGGCTACGAGCAGTACTTC
NA TRBJ1-2 many TRBV29-1 CSVVALPDGYTF TGCAGCGTTGTGGCGCTCCCCGATGGCTACACCTTC
NA TRBJ2-1 many TRBV11-3 CASSSEGRGNLGSEQFF TGTGCCAGCAGTTCCGAAGGTCGCGGGAACCTCGGGAGTGAGCAGTTCTTC
NA TRBJ2-7 many TRBV20-1 CSASLGLGYEQYF TGCAGTGCTAGTTTGGGGCTAGGGTACGAGCAGTACTTC
NA TRBJ2-2 many TRBV20-1 CSAPLELTGELFF TGCAGTGCTCCCCTGGAGCTCACCGGGGAGCTGTTTTTT
NA TRBJ2-7 many TRBV20-1 CSARDSLAGGGYEQYF TGCAGTGCTAGAGATTCCCTAGCCGGGGGTGGATACGAGCAGTACTTC
TRBD1 TRBJ2-7 few TRBV5-5 CASSTDRVYHEQYF TGTGCCAGCTCCACCGACAGGGTATACCACGAGCAGTACTTC
TRBD1 TRBJ2-7 NA TRBV12-3/TRBV12-4 CASSSPGTGARWSSYEQYF TGTGCCAGCAGTTCTCCCGGGACAGGGGCTCGCTGGAGCTCCTACGAGCAGTACTTC
NA TRBJ2-5 NA TRBV11-3 CASSLNRVIEATQYF TGTGCCAGCAGCTTAAACAGGGTAATAGAGGCGACCCAGTACTTC
NA TRBJ2-5 many TRBV19 CASKKTEEETQYF TGTGCCAGTAAAAAGACCGAAGAAGAGACCCAGTACTTC
NA TRBJ1-2 many TRBV12-3/TRBV12-4 CASAYSLSGGVYGYTF TGTGCCAGCGCCTACTCTCTCTCGGGGGGCGTCTATGGCTACACCTTC
NA TRBJ2-1 many TRBV20-1 CSARAARSGFYNEQFF TGCAGTGCTAGAGCGGCGAGAAGTGGCTTCTACAATGAGCAGTTCTTC
NA TRBJ1-4 many TRBV29-1 CSVDLGQGEKLFF TGCAGCGTTGATTTAGGCCAAGGTGAAAAACTGTTTTTT
NA TRBJ2-1 few TRBV7-2 CASSLVFGRGGNEQFF TGTGCCAGCAGCTTAGTGTTCGGGCGGGGTGGAAATGAGCAGTTCTTC
NA TRBJ2-7 few TRBV4-3 CASSQDVRGRASYEQYF TGCGCCAGCAGCCAAGACGTGAGAGGGCGCGCCTCCTACGAGCAGTACTTC
NA TRBJ1-1 NA TRBV7-2 CASSLAGLGNTEAFF TGTGCCAGCAGCTTAGCTGGTTTGGGGAACACTGAAGCTTTCTTT